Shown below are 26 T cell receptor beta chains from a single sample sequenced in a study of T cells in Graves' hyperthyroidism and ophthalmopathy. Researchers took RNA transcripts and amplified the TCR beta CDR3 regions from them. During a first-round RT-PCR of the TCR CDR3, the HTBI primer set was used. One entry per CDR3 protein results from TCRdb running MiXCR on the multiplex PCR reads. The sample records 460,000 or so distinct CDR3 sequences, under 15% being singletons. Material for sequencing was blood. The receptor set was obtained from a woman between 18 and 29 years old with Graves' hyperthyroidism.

CDR3 region: CASSVRSGQGAFGNTIYF. In nucleotides, the CDR3 is TGTGCCAGCAGCGTAAGGTCGGGACAGGGGGCTTTTGGAAACACCATATATTTT. V gene TRBV9 combines with J gene TRBJ1-3; the match to TRBD1 covers 12 bases. J gave up 3 bases and V 1 base, and 8 bases lay outside the gene matches. CDR1 and CDR2 from the germline V gene are SGDLS and YYNGEE. The CDR3 is 18 amino acids.

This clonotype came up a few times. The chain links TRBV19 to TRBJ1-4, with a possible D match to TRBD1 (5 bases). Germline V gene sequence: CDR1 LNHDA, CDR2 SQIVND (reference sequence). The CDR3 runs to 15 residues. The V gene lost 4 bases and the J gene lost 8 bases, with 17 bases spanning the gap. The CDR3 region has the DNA TGTGCCAGTAGTACAGCCGGGACGGAAAAAGAAAAACTGTTTTTT. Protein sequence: CASSTAGTEKEKLFF.

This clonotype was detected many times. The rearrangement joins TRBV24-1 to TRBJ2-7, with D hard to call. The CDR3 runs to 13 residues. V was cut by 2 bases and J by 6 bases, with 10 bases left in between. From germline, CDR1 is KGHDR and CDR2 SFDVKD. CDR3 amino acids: CATSDCEFCEQYF. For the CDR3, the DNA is TGTGCCACCAGTGATTGTGAGTTTTGCGAGCAGTACTTC.

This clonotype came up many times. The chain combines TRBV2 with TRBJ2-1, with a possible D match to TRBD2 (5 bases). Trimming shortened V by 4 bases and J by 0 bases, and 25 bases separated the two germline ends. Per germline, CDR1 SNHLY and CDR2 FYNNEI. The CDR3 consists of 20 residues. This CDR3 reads CASSVPRGSKLLSSYNEQFF. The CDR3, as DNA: TGTGCCAGCAGTGTGCCCCGAGGGTCTAAGCTATTGAGCTCCTACAATGAGCAGTTCTTC.

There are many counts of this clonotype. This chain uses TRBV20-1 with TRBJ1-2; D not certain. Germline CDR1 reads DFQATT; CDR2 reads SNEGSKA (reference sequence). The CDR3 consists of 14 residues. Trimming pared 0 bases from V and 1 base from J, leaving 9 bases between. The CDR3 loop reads CSARDSGNNYGYTF. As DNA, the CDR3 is TGCAGTGCTAGAGATTCGGGGAATAACTATGGCTACACCTTC.

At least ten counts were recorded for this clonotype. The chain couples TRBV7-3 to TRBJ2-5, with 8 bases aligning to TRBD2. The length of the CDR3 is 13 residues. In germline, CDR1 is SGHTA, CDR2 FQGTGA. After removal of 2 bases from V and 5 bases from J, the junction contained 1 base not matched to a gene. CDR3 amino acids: CASSLREGETQYF. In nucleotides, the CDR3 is TGTGCCAGCAGCTTACGGGAGGGGGAGACCCAGTACTTC.

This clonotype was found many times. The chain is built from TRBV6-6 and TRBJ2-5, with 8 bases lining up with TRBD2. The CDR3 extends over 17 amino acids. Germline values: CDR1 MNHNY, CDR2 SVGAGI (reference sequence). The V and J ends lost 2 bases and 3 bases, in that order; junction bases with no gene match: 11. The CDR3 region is CASSYAGGTRKEETQYF. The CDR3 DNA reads TGTGCCAGCAGTTACGCTGGCGGGACTAGGAAGGAAGAGACCCAGTACTTC.

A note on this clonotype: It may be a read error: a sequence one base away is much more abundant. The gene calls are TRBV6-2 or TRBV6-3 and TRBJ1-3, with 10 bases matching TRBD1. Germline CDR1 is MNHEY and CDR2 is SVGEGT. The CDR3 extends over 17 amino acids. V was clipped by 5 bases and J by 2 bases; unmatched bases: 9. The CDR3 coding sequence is TGTGCCAGCAGTACCCCGGACAGGGGGAGAACTGGAAACACCATATATTTT. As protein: CASSTPDRGRTGNTIYF.

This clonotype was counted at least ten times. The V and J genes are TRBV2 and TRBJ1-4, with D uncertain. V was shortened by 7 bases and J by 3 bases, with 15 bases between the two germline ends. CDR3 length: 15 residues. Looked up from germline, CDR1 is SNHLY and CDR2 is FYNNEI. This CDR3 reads CASTPEAVANEKLFF. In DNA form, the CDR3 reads TGTGCCAGCACCCCAGAGGCAGTAGCTAATGAAAAACTGTTTTTT.

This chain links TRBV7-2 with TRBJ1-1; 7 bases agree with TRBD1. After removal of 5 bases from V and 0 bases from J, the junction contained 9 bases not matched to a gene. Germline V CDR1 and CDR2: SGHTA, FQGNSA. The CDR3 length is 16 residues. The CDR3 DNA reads TGTGCCAGCAGCCGACAGGGAGGAGGGTTGAACACTGAAGCTTTCTTT. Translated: CASSRQGGGLNTEAFF.

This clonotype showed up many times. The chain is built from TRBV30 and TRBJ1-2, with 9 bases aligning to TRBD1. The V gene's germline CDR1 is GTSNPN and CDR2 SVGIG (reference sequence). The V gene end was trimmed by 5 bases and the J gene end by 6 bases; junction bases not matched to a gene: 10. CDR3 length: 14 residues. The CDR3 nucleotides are TGTGCCTGGTTCTCAAGGACAGGGGTTGATGGCTACACCTTC. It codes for CAWFSRTGVDGYTF.

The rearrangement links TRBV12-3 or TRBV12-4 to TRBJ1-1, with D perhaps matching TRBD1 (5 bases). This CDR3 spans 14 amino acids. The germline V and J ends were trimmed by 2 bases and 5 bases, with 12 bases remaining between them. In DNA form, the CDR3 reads TGTGCCAGCAGTTTAAGGGGAGGTTGGACTGAAGCTTTCTTT. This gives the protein CASSLRGGWTEAFF.

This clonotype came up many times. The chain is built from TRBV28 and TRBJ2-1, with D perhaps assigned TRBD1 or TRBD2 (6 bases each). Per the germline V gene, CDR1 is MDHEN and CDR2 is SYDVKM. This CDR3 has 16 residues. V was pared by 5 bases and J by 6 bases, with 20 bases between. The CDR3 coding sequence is TGTGCCAGCAGTGTACAGGGACTGACCAAGACCAATGAGCAGTTCTTC. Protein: CASSVQGLTKTNEQFF.

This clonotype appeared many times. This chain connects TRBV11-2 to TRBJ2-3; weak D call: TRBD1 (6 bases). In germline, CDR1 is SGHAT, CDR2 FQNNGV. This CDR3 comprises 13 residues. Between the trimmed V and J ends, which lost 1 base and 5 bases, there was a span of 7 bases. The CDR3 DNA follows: TGTGCCAGCAGCTTAGCACAGGGAGATACGCAGTATTTT. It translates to CASSLAQGDTQYF. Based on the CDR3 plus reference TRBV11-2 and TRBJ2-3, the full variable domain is EAGVAQSPRYKIIEKRQSVAFWCNPISGHATLYWYQQILGQGPKLLIQFQNNGVVDDSQLPKDRFSAERLKGVDSTLKIQPAKLEDSAVYLCASSLAQGDTQYFGPGTRLTVL.

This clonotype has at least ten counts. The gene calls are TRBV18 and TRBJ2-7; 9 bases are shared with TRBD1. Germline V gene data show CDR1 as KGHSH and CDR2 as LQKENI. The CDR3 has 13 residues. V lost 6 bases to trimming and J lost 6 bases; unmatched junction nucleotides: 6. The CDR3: CASSEGQGVEQYV. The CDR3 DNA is TGTGCCAGCTCCGAGGGACAGGGCGTCGAGCAGTACGTC.

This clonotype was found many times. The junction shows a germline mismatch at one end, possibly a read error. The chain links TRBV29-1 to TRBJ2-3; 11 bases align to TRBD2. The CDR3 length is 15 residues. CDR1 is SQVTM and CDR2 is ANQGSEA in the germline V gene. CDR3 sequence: CSVEGTSGSTDTQYF. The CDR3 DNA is TGCAGCGTGGAAGGGACTAGCGGAAGCACAGATACGCAGTATTTT.

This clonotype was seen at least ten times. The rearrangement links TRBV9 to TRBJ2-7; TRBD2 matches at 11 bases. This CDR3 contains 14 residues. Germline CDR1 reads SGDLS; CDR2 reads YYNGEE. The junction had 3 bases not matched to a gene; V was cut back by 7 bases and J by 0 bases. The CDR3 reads CASWTSGFSYEQYV. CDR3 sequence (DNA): TGTGCCAGCTGGACTAGCGGGTTCTCCTACGAGCAGTACGTC.

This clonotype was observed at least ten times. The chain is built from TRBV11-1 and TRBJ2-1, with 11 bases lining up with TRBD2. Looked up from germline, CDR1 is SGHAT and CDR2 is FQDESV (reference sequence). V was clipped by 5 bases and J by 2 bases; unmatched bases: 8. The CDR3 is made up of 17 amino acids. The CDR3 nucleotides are TGTGCCAGCAGCCGAAATAGCGGGAGGGGAACCTACAATGAGCAGTTCTTC. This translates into CASSRNSGRGTYNEQFF.

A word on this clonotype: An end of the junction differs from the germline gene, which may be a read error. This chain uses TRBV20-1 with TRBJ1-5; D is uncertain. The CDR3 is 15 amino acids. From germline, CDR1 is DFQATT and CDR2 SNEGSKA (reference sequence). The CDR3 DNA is TGCAGTGCTAGAGAAAAATGGGGAAGCAATCAGCTCCAGCATTTT. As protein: CSAREKWGSNQLQHF.

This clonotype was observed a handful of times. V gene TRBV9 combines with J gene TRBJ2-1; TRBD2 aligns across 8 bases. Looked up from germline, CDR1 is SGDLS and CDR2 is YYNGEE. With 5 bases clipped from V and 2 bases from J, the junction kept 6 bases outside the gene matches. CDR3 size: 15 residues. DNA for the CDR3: TGTGCCAGCAGTCTACTAGCGGCCACCTACAATGAGCAGTTCTTC. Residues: CASSLLAATYNEQFF.

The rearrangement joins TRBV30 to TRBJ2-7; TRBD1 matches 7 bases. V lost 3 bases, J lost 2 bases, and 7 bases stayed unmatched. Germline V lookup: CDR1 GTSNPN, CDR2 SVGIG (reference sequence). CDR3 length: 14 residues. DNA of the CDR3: TGTGCCTGGAGCCCAGACAGGGTGCCCTACGAGCAGTACTTC. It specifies CAWSPDRVPYEQYF.

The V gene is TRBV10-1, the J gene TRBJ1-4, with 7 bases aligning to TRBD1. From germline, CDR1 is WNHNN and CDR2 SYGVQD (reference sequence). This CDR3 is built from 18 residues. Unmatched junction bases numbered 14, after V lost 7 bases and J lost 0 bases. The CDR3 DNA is TGCGCCAGCACCACCCCGAGGGGACAGTCACCAACTAATGAAAAACTGTTTTTT. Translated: CASTTPRGQSPTNEKLFF.

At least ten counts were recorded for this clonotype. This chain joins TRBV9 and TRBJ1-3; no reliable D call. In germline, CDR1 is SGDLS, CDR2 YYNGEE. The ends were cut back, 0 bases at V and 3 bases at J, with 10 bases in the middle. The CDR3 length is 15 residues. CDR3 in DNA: TGTGCCAGCAGCGTAGGGGTTGGGGATGGAAACACCATATATTTT. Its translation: CASSVGVGDGNTIYF.

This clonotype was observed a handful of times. DNA for the CDR3: TGTGCCTTGTTAATCAGGGACAGGTCACCCCTCCACTTT. This encodes CALLIRDRSPLHF. The chain recombines TRBV30 with TRBJ1-6; TRBD1 aligns across 8 bases. The germline V gene has CDR1 GTSNPN and CDR2 SVGIG (reference sequence). The CDR3 is 13 amino acids. The junction had 9 bases not matched to a gene; V was cut back by 7 bases and J by 10 bases.

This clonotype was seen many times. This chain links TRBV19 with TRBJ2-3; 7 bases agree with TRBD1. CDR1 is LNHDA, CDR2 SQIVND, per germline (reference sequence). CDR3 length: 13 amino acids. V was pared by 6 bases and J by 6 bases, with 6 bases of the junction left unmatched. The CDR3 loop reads CASRDRERDTQYF. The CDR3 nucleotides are TGTGCCAGTAGAGACAGGGAACGGGATACGCAGTATTTT.

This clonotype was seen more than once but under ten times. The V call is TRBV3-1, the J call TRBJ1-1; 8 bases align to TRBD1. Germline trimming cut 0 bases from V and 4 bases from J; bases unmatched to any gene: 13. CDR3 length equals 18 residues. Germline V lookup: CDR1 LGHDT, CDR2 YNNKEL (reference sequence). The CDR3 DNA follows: TGTGCCAGCAGCCAAGAAGGTCTTGTGCAGGGGGCATTCACTGAAGCTTTCTTT. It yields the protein CASSQEGLVQGAFTEAFF.